Shown below are 5 T cell receptor beta chains from a single sample sequenced in a study of regulatory T cells in long-lasting Graves disease. The time point here: newly diagnosed GD, antithyroid drugs for less than 3 months. After RNA was extracted from PBMCs, the TCR library was made from it. Construction of TCR beta libraries relied on iRepertoire HTBI primers and on Arm-PCR targeting CDR3 regions. TCRdb re-derived calls from the multiplex PCR reads in MiXCR, one entry per CDR3 protein. The table lists 560,000 or so distinct CDR3 sequences, 15% to 20% of them singletons, with approximately 12% in the top ten. These data are also associated with another study on T cells in Graves' hyperthyroidism and ophthalmopathy.

Source: peripheral blood mononuclear cells (PBMCs), taken at new diagnosis, from a patient treated with antithyroid drugs. The receptor source for this set is a man younger than 35 with Graves disease.

This clonotype was detected only a few times. This chain uses TRBV27 with TRBJ1-4; a weak D match, TRBD1 (5 bases). V was trimmed by 5 bases and J by 2 bases, leaving 12 bases between them. Germline CDR1 MNHEY, CDR2 SMNVEV (reference sequence). The CDR3 covers 15 residues. This CDR3 is CASSRHGATNEKLFF. CDR3 DNA: TGTGCCAGCAGTAGACACGGGGCCACTAATGAAAAACTGTTTTTT.

The genes are TRBV6-1 and TRBJ1-6; D is ambiguous. The V end was cut by 3 bases, the J end by 4 bases, with 19 bases between. The CDR3 runs 18 residues. Germline CDR1 reads MNHNS; CDR2 reads SASEGT. This chain's CDR3 is CASSDGVGISPYNSPLHF. DNA of the CDR3: TGTGCCAGCAGTGATGGGGTTGGTATATCCCCATATAATTCACCCCTCCACTTT.

This clonotype was seen a handful of times. The chain carries TRBV6-2 or TRBV6-3 and TRBJ1-1; D unresolved. The CDR3 is made up of 14 amino acids. V lost 0 bases and J 3 bases, leaving 8 bases between the germline ends. The germline gives CDR1 MNHEY, CDR2 SVGEGT. The CDR3 sequence is CASSYSYGHTEAFF. In nucleotides, the CDR3 is TGTGCCAGCAGTTACTCGTATGGTCACACTGAAGCTTTCTTT.

This clonotype was picked up many times. Written as DNA, the CDR3 is TGTGCCAGCAGTTGGGACAGGGTCCCCTATGGCTACACCTTC. Amino acids: CASSWDRVPYGYTF. V usage is TRBV28 and J usage is TRBJ1-2; 9 bases align to TRBD1. The junction had 4 bases not matched to a gene; V was cut back by 4 bases and J by 4 bases. The CDR3 contains 14 residues. Germline V gene sequence: CDR1 MDHEN, CDR2 SYDVKM.

In this sample, this clonotype turned up many times. Here the CDR3 DNA reads TGCAGCGTTCGGACTAGCGGGAGCTACGAGCAGTACTTC. Translated, it gives CSVRTSGSYEQYF. The chain combines TRBV29-1 with TRBJ2-7, with TRBD2 matching over 13 bases. V was pared by 5 bases and J by 3 bases, with 1 base of the junction left unmatched. CDR1 is SQVTM and CDR2 is ANQGSEA in the germline V gene. The length of the CDR3 is 13 residues.